The 23 T cell receptor beta chains in this list originate from one sample, sequenced in a study of blood T cell repertoires in COVID-19. Sequenced by immunoSEQ multiplex PCR; TCRdb stores in-frame clones only, minus some. This sample has around 60,000 clones, with roughly 80% found just once. Sequenced: peripheral blood. Every receptor here comes from a woman aged 45 to 65 with active or convalescent COVID-19.

This clone showed up just a few times. V is TRBV2 and J is TRBJ1-5; no definite D call. V was pared by 2 bases and J by 6 bases, with 11 bases between. This CDR3 has 14 residues. The germline V gene encodes CDR1 SNHLY and CDR2 FYNNEI. The CDR3 sequence: CASSEMAGFQPQHF. The CDR3 bases are TGTGCCAGCAGTGAAATGGCAGGTTTTCAGCCCCAGCATTTT. Together with reference TRBV2 and TRBJ1-5, the CDR3 gives the full variable domain: EPEVTQTPSHQVTQMGQEVILRCVPISNHLYFYWYRQILGQKVEFLVSFYNNEISEKSEIFDDQFSVERPDGSNFTLKIRSTKLEDSAMYFCASSEMAGFQPQHFGDGTRLSIL.

This clone was found once. The chain combines TRBV7-9 with TRBJ2-2; 10 positions match TRBD1. This CDR3 comprises 17 residues. Germline loops: CDR1 SEHNR, CDR2 FQNEAQ (reference sequence). J gave up 5 bases and V 7 bases, and 13 bases lay outside the gene matches. CDR3 DNA: TGTGCCAGCACCCCCAGACCGACAGGGGGCAAAACCGGGGAGCTGTTTTTT. Translation gives CASTPRPTGGKTGELFF.

The chain employs TRBV7-9 and TRBJ2-7, with a tentative D call TRBD2 (5 bases). This CDR3 is built from 14 residues. Germline values: CDR1 SEHNR, CDR2 FQNEAQ (reference sequence). With 7 bases removed from V and 6 bases from J, the gap between germline ends came to 19 bases. In DNA, the CDR3 is TGTGCCAGCACCCGCGGATGGGAGCCGGGCGAGCAGTACTTC. Protein: CASTRGWEPGEQYF.

V gene TRBV14 combines with J gene TRBJ1-3; D is undetermined. The CDR3 runs 14 residues. Germline assignment: CDR1 SGHDN and CDR2 FVKESK. Trimming cost V 5 bases and J 0 bases, with 8 bases left between them. CDR3 loop: CASSSHNSGNTIYF. CDR3 coding DNA: TGTGCCAGCAGCAGTCACAACTCTGGAAACACCATATATTTT.

The J gene is TRBJ2-5, the V gene TRBV7-8, with D maybe TRBD2 (5 bases). Germline V gives CDR1 SGHVS, CDR2 FQNEAQ. The length of the CDR3 is 13 residues. The V end was cut by 5 bases, the J end by 7 bases, with 14 bases between. CDR3: CASSPQRDGTQYF. As DNA, the CDR3 is TGTGCCAGCAGCCCACAACGGGATGGGACCCAGTACTTC.

In its sample, this clone was seen a few times. V and J are TRBV5-6 and TRBJ1-2; D remains unclear. Germline CDR1 SGHDT, CDR2 YYEEEE. V lost 4 bases and J lost 2, with 9 bases in between. The CDR3 spans 13 residues. The CDR3 spells CASSPRENYGYTF. The CDR3 region has the DNA TGTGCCAGCAGCCCTAGAGAAAACTATGGCTACACCTTC.

This chain connects TRBV2 to TRBJ1-2, with 9 bases identical to TRBD1. Losses at the gene ends were 8 bases for V and 7 bases for J; bases not matched to a gene: 11. The CDR3 contains 14 residues. The germline gives CDR1 SNHLY, CDR2 FYNNEI. CDR3 DNA: TGTGCCAGCGTGGGAACAGGGGGCGTAGGTGGCTACACCTTC. This codes for CASVGTGGVGGYTF.

The chain joins TRBV6-5 to TRBJ2-7, with D perhaps matching TRBD1 (6 bases). Germline CDR1 and CDR2: MNHEY and SVGAGI. Trimming removed 6 bases from V and 3 bases from J, with 15 bases in between. The CDR3 length is 14 residues. CDR3 protein: CASRGAVQYYEQYF. CDR3 bases: TGTGCCAGCAGGGGGGCAGTCCAGTACTACGAGCAGTACTTC.

This clone was seen more than once but under ten times. The chain is built from TRBV5-1 and TRBJ2-5; D remains unclear. Trimming took 1 base from V and 5 from J, leaving 12 bases between them. The CDR3 is 14 amino acids. Germline-derived CDR1 and CDR2 are SGHRS and YFSETQ. The CDR3 coding sequence is TGCGCCAGCAGCTTGTATTCAGGATGGGAGACCCAGTACTTC. Its protein is CASSLYSGWETQYF. The full variable domain, completed using reference TRBV5-1 and TRBJ2-5, is KAGVTQTPRYLIKTRGQQVTLSCSPISGHRSVSWYQQTPGQGLQFLFEYFSETQRNKGNFPGRFSGRQFSNSRSEMNVSTLELGDSALYLCASSLYSGWETQYFGPGTRLLVL.

The chain uses TRBV9 and TRBJ2-3, with D perhaps matching TRBD2 (5 bases). Germline assignment: CDR1 SGDLS and CDR2 YYNGEE. The ends were cut back, 1 base at V and 3 bases at J, with 12 bases in the middle. The CDR3 extends over 15 amino acids. As DNA, the CDR3 is TGTGCCAGCAGCGTATTCGAGGGTAGGACAGATACGCAGTATTTT. It codes for CASSVFEGRTDTQYF.

The count of this clone is one. V usage is TRBV3-1 (or the pseudogene TRBV3-2) and J usage is TRBJ1-2; 10 positions match TRBD1. The CDR3 extends over 15 amino acids. CDR1 is LGHDT and CDR2 is YNNKEL in the germline V gene (reference sequence). The ends lost 1 base at V and 5 bases at J; junction bases unmatched: 4. CDR3 in DNA: TGTGCCAGCAGCCAAGGACAGGGGGCTGAGTATGGCTACACCTTC. Translating gives CASSQGQGAEYGYTF.

This clone was seen ten or more times. The rearrangement uses TRBV7-8 and TRBJ2-7; 12 bases map to TRBD1. The J segment lost 1 base and the V segment lost 5 bases, leaving 3 bases of the junction unmatched. Per germline, CDR1 SGHVS and CDR2 FQNEAQ. The CDR3 is 15 amino acids. The CDR3 reads CASSPGQGASYEQYF. CDR3 in DNA: TGTGCCAGCAGCCCGGGACAGGGGGCATCCTACGAGCAGTACTTC. Full variable domain (rest looked up from reference TRBV7-8 and TRBJ2-7): GAGVSQSPRYKVAKRGQDVALRCDPISGHVSLFWYQQALGQGPEFLTYFQNEAQLDKSGLPSDRFFAERPEGSVSTLKIQRTQQEDSAVYLCASSPGQGASYEQYFGPGTRLTVT.

In this sample, this clone turned up a few times. The chain combines TRBV5-4 with TRBJ1-2; possibly TRBD1 for D (6 bases). Germline V gene data show CDR1 as SGHNT and CDR2 as YYREEE (reference sequence). V was shortened by 4 bases and J by 4 bases, with 20 bases between the two germline ends. The CDR3 sequence is 16 residues long. CDR3 DNA sequence: TGTGCCAGCAGCGCTCCCGGTGGGGGCGCGGGCTATGGCTACACCTTC. It codes for CASSAPGGGAGYGYTF.

This clone was detected once. V is TRBV4-1 and J is TRBJ2-2, with 11 bases aligning to TRBD2. CDR1 is MGHRA and CDR2 is YSYEKL in the germline V gene. V lost 6 bases, J lost 2 bases, and 5 bases stayed unmatched. The CDR3 runs 16 residues. CDR3 region: CASRQRLAGNTGELFF. CDR3 DNA sequence: TGCGCCAGCAGGCAGCGACTAGCGGGAAACACCGGGGAGCTGTTTTTT.

This rearrangement joins TRBV18 to TRBJ2-1; TRBD2 might be the D (5 bases). Germline assignment: CDR1 KGHSH and CDR2 LQKENI. Trimming left V 2 bases short and J 8 bases short, with 7 bases between. This CDR3 is 12 amino acids long. CDR3 residues: CASSPTADEQFF. As DNA, the CDR3 is TGTGCCAGCTCACCAACAGCGGATGAGCAGTTCTTC.

The chain carries TRBV27 and TRBJ2-3; tentative D call: TRBD2 (6 bases). Germline CDR1 MNHEY, CDR2 SMNVEV (reference sequence). The CDR3 has 13 amino acids. Trimming cost V 8 bases and J 3 bases, with 12 bases left between them. This CDR3 reads CASGSGGTDTQYF. CDR3 sequence (DNA): TGTGCCAGCGGTAGTGGAGGGACAGATACGCAGTATTTT.

This rearrangement joins TRBV20-1 to TRBJ2-5; 9 nucleotides agree with TRBD2. The length of the CDR3 is 13 residues. V shed 6 bases and J 4 bases; nucleotides not matched to a gene: 6. Per germline, CDR1 DFQATT and CDR2 SNEGSKA (reference sequence). The DNA of the CDR3 is TGCAGTGCGAGTCGAGCGGGAGGAGAGACCCAGTACTTC. It specifies CSASRAGGETQYF.

V and J are TRBV6-5 and TRBJ2-7; tentative D call: TRBD2 (7 bases). Trimming pared 6 bases from V and 7 bases from J, leaving 22 bases between. The CDR3 length is 15 residues. CDR1 and CDR2 from the germline V gene are MNHEY and SVGAGI. CDR3 loop: CASSLVGGRTEEQYF. The CDR3 coding sequence is TGTGCCAGCAGCCTAGTCGGGGGGCGCACGGAGGAGCAGTACTTC.

V gene TRBV5-1 combines with J gene TRBJ2-4; possibly TRBD1 for D (6 bases). Trimming pared 1 base from V and 7 bases from J, leaving 9 bases between. This CDR3 region has 13 residues. Germline V gene data show CDR1 as SGHRS and CDR2 as YFSETQ. The CDR3 DNA sequence: TGCGCCAGCAGCTTGAACAGGGAGAACATTCAGTACTTC. Amino acids: CASSLNRENIQYF.

This clone was recorded once. The chain couples TRBV5-1 to TRBJ2-1, with TRBD2 matching 11 bases. The CDR3 has 17 amino acids. V shed 2 bases and J 5 bases; nucleotides not matched to a gene: 9. Germline V gives CDR1 SGHRS, CDR2 YFSETQ. In DNA form, the CDR3 reads TGCGCCAGCAGCTTTAAAATAGCGGGAGGGCCGAACAATGAGCAGTTCTTC. It codes for CASSFKIAGGPNNEQFF.

The chain carries TRBV27 and TRBJ2-2, with D perhaps matching TRBD2 (6 bases). Germline V CDR1 and CDR2: MNHEY, SMNVEV (reference sequence). The CDR3 runs 16 residues. V shed 1 base and J shed 5 bases, with 14 bases lying between them. DNA for the CDR3: TGTGCCAGCAGTTTATGGGGAACTAGCTTTACCGGGGAGCTGTTTTTT. The encoded protein is CASSLWGTSFTGELFF.

This clone was counted between two and nine times. The J gene is TRBJ1-1, the V gene TRBV27, with D uncertain. Germline CDR1 is MNHEY and CDR2 is SMNVEV (reference sequence). V lost 2 bases, J lost 2 bases, and 9 bases lay in between. The CDR3 has 14 amino acids. CDR3 sequence (DNA): TGTGCCAGCAGTTTACGCTCGGGAAACACTGAAGCTTTCTTT. Translated, it gives CASSLRSGNTEAFF.

The gene calls are TRBV19 and TRBJ2-1; 13 bases line up with TRBD2. V gave up 3 bases and J gave up 8 bases; unmatched junction bases: 4. Germline V lookup: CDR1 LNHDA, CDR2 SQIVND (reference sequence). This CDR3 comprises 15 residues. CDR3 nucleotide sequence: TGTGCCAGTAGTATTCCGACTAGCGGGAGGTATGAGCAGTTCTTC. Its translation is CASSIPTSGRYEQFF.